The rows below give T cell receptor beta chains drawn from one sample of a study of T cell changes during pregnancy in multiple sclerosis. Libraries were prepared by immunoSEQ multiplex PCR; TCRdb keeps only in-frame clonotypes and omits some of them. The profile shows tens of thousands of clones, about 92% of them singletons. Sequencing used peripheral blood, obtained in the third trimester of pregnancy. The receptors were gathered from a female donor in good health, enrolled as a control in a pregnancy study. CDR3s leave out the opening cysteine and the closing phenylalanine or tryptophan. Each record gives: J gene, D gene, V gene, CDR3 protein. D genes are given only for firm matches.

>TRBJ2-5|TRBD2|TRBV9
ASSLAAGAWETQY
>TRBJ2-7|TRBD2|TRBV15
ATSELAGESYEQY
>TRBJ1-2|-|TRBV28
ASSLQGRGYT
>TRBJ1-2|-|TRBV29-1
SVQGGVMTSGYT
>TRBJ1-1|-|TRBV28
ASGGTVAEAF
>TRBJ1-1|-|TRBV11-2
ASSPLGGPTEAF
>TRBJ2-3|-|TRBV2
ASVRGITDTQY
>TRBJ1-1|-|TRBV10-3
AISESRGLNTEAF
>TRBJ2-2|TRBD1|TRBV5-1
ASSLGRGYTGELF
>TRBJ1-2|TRBD1|TRBV2
ASRRTGTNYGYT
>TRBJ1-5|-|TRBV28
ASSLGGTAQPQH
>TRBJ2-1|TRBD1|TRBV9
ASSGQGTTFNEQF
>TRBJ1-1|-|TRBV27
ASSAYGRGGTEAF
>TRBJ2-3|TRBD2|TRBV28
ASRGGHSTDTQY
>TRBJ2-3|TRBD1|TRBV18
ASSRQGLDTQY
>TRBJ2-1|-|TRBV7-3
ASSHGREQF
>TRBJ2-1|-|TRBV28
ASSQPPTDNEQF
>TRBJ1-4|-|TRBV29-1
SVVGGRTNEKLF
>TRBJ1-6|-|TRBV25-1
ASSVPGRGSPLH
>TRBJ1-3|-|TRBV7-9
ASSLDRAYSGNTIY
>TRBJ2-2|TRBD2|TRBV7-7
ASSFGSGTAGELF
>TRBJ2-3|TRBD2|TRBV27
ASSSEGSGATDTQY
>TRBJ1-5|TRBD1|TRBV19
ASSRDRVNQPQH
>TRBJ2-1|TRBD1|TRBV7-9
ASSSIRGQDNEQF
>TRBJ2-2|-|TRBV7-8
ASSLGGSGELF
>TRBJ2-3|-|TRBV6-1
ASPSSSTDTQY
>TRBJ1-2|-|TRBV7-2
ASSRRQLYGYT
>TRBJ2-1|-|TRBV7-7
ASSPLSNEQF
>TRBJ1-2|-|TRBV7-9
ASSRDYGYT
>TRBJ2-2|-|TRBV4-3
ASSQSVAVTGELF
>TRBJ2-7|TRBD2|TRBV19
ASSIGVAGEYEQY
>TRBJ2-2|TRBD2|TRBV9
ASSGTSGSHGELF
>TRBJ2-2|-|TRBV27
ASRLTSTGELF
>TRBJ2-1|-|TRBV27
ASSPTSLSYNEQF
>TRBJ1-2|-|TRBV2
ASRPLLGAYGYT
>TRBJ1-2|TRBD1|TRBV4-1
ASSQDPTGTGYT
>TRBJ1-1|-|TRBV7-6
ASSLRGFGRGHTEAF
>TRBJ2-2|TRBD1|TRBV4-2
ASSQEGGQGATGELF
>TRBJ1-5|-|TRBV4-1
ASSQGERGGQPQH
>TRBJ2-5|TRBD2|TRBV10-3
AISEGRGAGGGGETQY
>TRBJ1-1|-|TRBV14
ASSRLPQGTEAF
>TRBJ1-3|TRBD1|TRBV5-1
ASSLGTGVGNTIY
>TRBJ2-5|-|TRBV5-4
ASSLVKGFSSWDNQETQY